Below, 23 T cell receptor beta chains from the same sample are listed, as sequenced in a study of T cells in Graves' hyperthyroidism and ophthalmopathy. Authors of the study amplified TCR beta CDR3 regions from RNA transcripts. The study used the HTBI primer set for a first-round RT-PCR of the TCR CDR3. TCRdb called the multiplex PCR reads again in MiXCR, with one record for every CDR3 protein. The sample gives about 270,000 distinct CDR3 sequences, approximately 20% of which show up once; around 65% is in the top ten. Sequenced input: blood. All receptors come from a man aged 30-40 years with Graves' ophthalmopathy.

This clonotype was recorded a few times. The chain combines TRBV6-5 with TRBJ2-3; perhaps TRBD1 as D (5 bases). Germline V gene data show CDR1 as MNHEY and CDR2 as SVGAGI. V lost 2 bases, J lost 3 bases, and 21 bases lay in between. The length of the CDR3 is 18 residues. CDR3 region: CASSYLTVDTYRTDTQYF. For the CDR3, the DNA is TGTGCCAGCAGTTACCTAACTGTGGACACCTACCGAACAGATACGCAGTATTTT.

This clonotype was counted ten times or more. CDR3 bases: TGTGCCACCAGTGATACAGCCGGACAGCAATATGGCTACACCTTC. Translating it yields CATSDTAGQQYGYTF. The chain links TRBV24-1 to TRBJ1-2, with D tentatively TRBD1 (6 bases). The CDR3 is 15 amino acids. Trimming left V 3 bases short and J 5 bases short, with 15 bases between. Per germline, CDR1 KGHDR and CDR2 SFDVKD.

The sample holds a few counts of this clonotype. The chain carries TRBV6-6 and TRBJ2-3; 9 bases map to TRBD2. The V gene end was trimmed by 2 bases and the J gene end by 2 bases; junction bases not matched to a gene: 5. CDR3 length: 16 residues. CDR1 is MNHNY, CDR2 SVGAGI, per germline (reference sequence). In DNA, the CDR3 is TGTGCCAGCAGTTACGGCCTAGCGGGGTTCACAGATACGCAGTATTTT. Its translation: CASSYGLAGFTDTQYF.

The chain carries TRBV9 and TRBJ2-3; TRBD2 matches 13 bases. This CDR3 contains 17 residues. CDR1 and CDR2 from the germline V gene are SGDLS and YYNGEE. Trimming cost V 2 bases and J 3 bases; bases outside gene matches: 6. The chain's CDR3 is CASSVSGTSGVTDTQYF. As DNA, the CDR3 is TGTGCCAGCAGCGTCTCCGGGACTAGCGGGGTGACAGATACGCAGTATTTT.

The chain couples TRBV7-6 to TRBJ2-1; weak D call: TRBD1 (6 bases). The CDR3 consists of 12 residues. V lost 5 bases, J lost 11 bases, and 13 bases lay in between. Germline V gene data show CDR1 as SGHVS and CDR2 as FNYEAQ. DNA of the CDR3: TGTGCCAGCAGCGGGGACACTCCTAAGCAGTTCTTC. Translation: CASSGDTPKQFF.

This clonotype was recorded at least ten times. The chain links TRBV30 to TRBJ2-5, with 7 nucleotides matching TRBD1. The CDR3 is made up of 14 amino acids. The germline V gene encodes CDR1 GTSNPN and CDR2 SVGIG (reference sequence). The V segment lost 2 bases and the J segment 2 bases; nucleotides outside the gene matches: 5. CDR3 region: CAWSPRDRQETQYF. The CDR3 DNA reads as TGTGCCTGGAGTCCCCGGGACAGACAAGAGACCCAGTACTTC.

This clonotype was counted at least ten times. The chain recombines TRBV11-2 with TRBJ2-2; D may be TRBD1 (6 bases). Germline V CDR1 and CDR2: SGHAT, FQNNGV. The length of the CDR3 is 17 residues. V was clipped by 2 bases and J by 1 base, with 14 bases between them. The CDR3, as DNA: TGTGCCAGCAGCTTAAGAGGGGGACACGGGAACACCGGGGAGCTGTTTTTT. It yields the protein CASSLRGGHGNTGELFF.

This clonotype showed up just a few times. The chain uses TRBV19 and TRBJ2-7, with 8 bases matching TRBD2. Trimming at V came to 3 bases and at J to 0 bases, leaving 4 bases not matched to a gene. The CDR3 length is 15 residues. Per germline, CDR1 LNHDA and CDR2 SQIVND (reference sequence). The CDR3 loop reads CASSMSSGFSYEQYF. The CDR3 DNA follows: TGTGCCAGTAGTATGTCTAGCGGGTTCTCCTACGAGCAGTACTTC.

The V gene is TRBV28, the J gene TRBJ2-5; D is uncertain. V lost 3 bases and J 3 bases, leaving 11 bases between the germline ends. The CDR3 has 14 residues. Germline V lookup: CDR1 MDHEN, CDR2 SYDVKM. CDR3 residues: CASSFGGLEETQYF. Here the CDR3 DNA reads TGTGCCAGCAGTTTCGGTGGGTTGGAAGAGACCCAGTACTTC.

Only a few counts were recorded for this clonotype. The chain recombines TRBV7-8 with TRBJ1-1, with 7 bases aligning to TRBD1. The germline V gene has CDR1 SGHVS and CDR2 FQNEAQ. J was trimmed by 6 bases and V by 5 bases; bases with no gene match: 9. CDR3 size: 14 residues. CDR3 nucleotides: TGTGCCAGCAGCCTGGGCAGGGGGGTGGCTGAAGCTTTCTTT. This encodes CASSLGRGVAEAFF.

At least ten counts were recorded for this clonotype. The chain is built from TRBV20-1 and TRBJ2-1, with 9 bases aligning to TRBD2. CDR1 DFQATT and CDR2 SNEGSKA come from the germline V gene (reference sequence). V was pared by 6 bases and J by 9 bases, with 6 bases of the junction left unmatched. The CDR3 totals 12 residues. CDR3 nucleotide sequence: TGCAGTGCGCCTAGCGGGACTAGTGAGCAGTTCTTC. Translating gives CSAPSGTSEQFF.

The gene calls are TRBV20-1 and TRBJ2-7; D may be TRBD2 (6 bases). V was shortened by 5 bases and J by 0 bases, with 17 bases between the two germline ends. Per the germline V gene, CDR1 is DFQATT and CDR2 is SNEGSKA (reference sequence). The CDR3 is 15 amino acids. CDR3 sequence: CSASRGTDSSYEQYF. For the CDR3, the DNA is TGCAGTGCTTCACGAGGGACTGATTCCTCCTACGAGCAGTACTTC.

Concerning this clonotype: The junction departs from the called germline gene at one end, perhaps through a read error. The gene calls are TRBV3-1 and TRBJ2-2; TRBD1 matches at 9 bases. The CDR3 sequence is 15 residues long. CDR1 and CDR2 (germline): LGHDT, YNNKEL (reference sequence). CDR3 region: CASSSRTGDSGELLF. The CDR3 nucleotides are TGTGCCAGCAGCTCCCGGACAGGGGACTCCGGGGAGCTGCTTTTT.

Note on this clonotype: The junction departs from the called germline gene at one end, perhaps through a read error. In nucleotides, the CDR3 is TGTGCCAGCAGGGCTAGCGGGGGTGCCTACGGGCAGTACTTC. Protein sequence: CASRASGGAYGQYF. This chain uses TRBV3-1 with TRBJ2-7, with 10 bases matching TRBD2. The CDR3 is made up of 14 amino acids. Germline V CDR1 and CDR2: LGHDT, YNNKEL (reference sequence).

This clonotype was picked up a small number of times. Because it lacks the conserved phenylalanine or tryptophan at the end, this CDR3 is likely a read error. CDR3 bases: TGTGCCAGCAGCGTAGCCCTAGGGGCTGACACTGAAGCTTTCCTT. It is translated as CASSVALGADTEAFL. J is TRBJ1-1 and V is TRBV9, with D possibly matching TRBD1 (5 bases). The CDR3 is made up of 15 amino acids. From germline, CDR1 is SGDLS and CDR2 YYNGEE. Trimming removed 0 bases at V and 3 bases at J, with 12 bases between.

This clonotype was seen once. V gene TRBV14 combines with J gene TRBJ2-3; 11 bases match TRBD2. Germline values: CDR1 SGHDN, CDR2 FVKESK. V gave up 5 bases and J gave up 4 bases; unmatched junction bases: 8. The CDR3 runs 16 residues. CDR3 sequence (DNA): TGTGCCAGCAGCGAATGGCTAGCGGGAGGCGCAGATACGCAGTATTTT. Its translation: CASSEWLAGGADTQYF.

This clonotype was seen a few times. The rearrangement joins TRBV7-2 to TRBJ1-5, with TRBD1 matching 8 bases. J was trimmed by 5 bases and V by 3 bases; bases with no gene match: 6. The CDR3 extends over 15 amino acids. Germline CDR1 is SGHTA and CDR2 is FQGNSA. The CDR3 reads CASSFYRGIDQPQHF. CDR3 nucleotide sequence: TGTGCCAGCAGCTTTTACAGGGGGATCGATCAGCCCCAGCATTTT.

This clonotype has a handful of counts. This chain links TRBV2 with TRBJ2-7; 11 positions agree with TRBD1. Looked up from germline, CDR1 is SNHLY and CDR2 is FYNNEI. The V and J ends lost 6 bases and 5 bases, in that order; junction bases with no gene match: 6. The CDR3 consists of 14 residues. CDR3 in amino acids: CASRTGQGGHEQYF. CDR3 DNA: TGTGCCAGCAGGACGGGACAGGGGGGCCACGAGCAGTACTTC.

This clonotype showed up just a few times. The chain has TRBV28 and TRBJ2-1; D might be TRBD2 (5 bases). The germline V gene has CDR1 MDHEN and CDR2 SYDVKM. The germline V and J ends were trimmed by 7 bases and 6 bases, with 19 bases remaining between them. The CDR3 covers 15 residues. The CDR3 DNA reads TGTGCCAGCACTACGGTCGGGGTTTTGGCCAATGAGCAGTTCTTC. Its protein is CASTTVGVLANEQFF.

In its sample, this clonotype was seen many times. CDR3 sequence reads: CASRQARGVLATEAFF. The CDR3 nucleotides read TGTGCCAGCCGACAGGCGAGGGGGGTATTGGCCACTGAAGCTTTCTTT. This chain joins TRBV12-3 or TRBV12-4 and TRBJ1-1, with D possibly being TRBD1 (6 bases). This CDR3 region has 16 residues. Between the trimmed V and J ends, which lost 8 bases and 4 bases, there was a span of 23 bases.

On this clonotype: Relative to the germline gene, one junction end is altered; a read error may explain this. CDR3 amino acids: CASSFRGGSYEQHF. In nucleotides, the CDR3 is TGTGCCAGCAGCTTCAGGGGCGGCTCCTACGAGCAGCACTTC. The chain has TRBV6-2 or TRBV6-3 and TRBJ2-7, with D perhaps TRBD1 (6 bases). The CDR3 totals 14 residues. Germline V CDR1 and CDR2: MNHEY, SVGEGT.

The count of this clonotype is one. This rearrangement joins TRBV28 to TRBJ2-3; 11 positions agree with TRBD2. Trimming cost V 6 bases and J 4 bases; bases outside gene matches: 18. Germline V gene data show CDR1 as MDHEN and CDR2 as SYDVKM. This CDR3 has 19 amino acids. This CDR3 is CASSWTSGSPVLYADTQYF. The CDR3 DNA reads as TGTGCCAGCAGCTGGACTAGCGGGTCCCCCGTGTTGTACGCAGATACGCAGTATTTT.

This clonotype was picked up many times. The V call is TRBV6-1, the J call TRBJ2-7; the match to TRBD2 covers 12 bases. Losses at the gene ends were 5 bases for V and 2 bases for J; bases not matched to a gene: 16. Per the germline V gene, CDR1 is MNHNS and CDR2 is SASEGT. There are 19 residues in the CDR3. The CDR3 is CASSFTELMASGRAYEQYF. As DNA, the CDR3 is TGTGCCAGCAGTTTCACCGAGTTGATGGCTAGCGGGAGGGCCTACGAGCAGTACTTC.